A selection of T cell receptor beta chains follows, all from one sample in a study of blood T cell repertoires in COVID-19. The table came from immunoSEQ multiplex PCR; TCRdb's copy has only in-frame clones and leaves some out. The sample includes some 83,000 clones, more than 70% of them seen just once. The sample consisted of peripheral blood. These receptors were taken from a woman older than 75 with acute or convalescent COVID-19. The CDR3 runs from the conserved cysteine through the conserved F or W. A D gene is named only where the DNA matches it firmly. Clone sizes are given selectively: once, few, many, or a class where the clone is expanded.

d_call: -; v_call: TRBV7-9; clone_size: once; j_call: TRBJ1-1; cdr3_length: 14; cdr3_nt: TGTGCCAGCAGCCCTCGAGTGCTGAACACTGAAGCTTTCTTT; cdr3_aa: CASSPRVLNTEAFF
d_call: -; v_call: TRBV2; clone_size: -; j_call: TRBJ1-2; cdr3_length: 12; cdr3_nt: TGTGCCAGCAGGAGGACAGCGGGGGGCTACACCTTC; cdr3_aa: CASRRTAGGYTF
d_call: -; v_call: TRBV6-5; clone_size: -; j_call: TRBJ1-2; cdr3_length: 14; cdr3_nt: TGTGCCAGCAGTTACTCGGGCCAGGAAGTAGGCTACACCTTC; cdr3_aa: CASSYSGQEVGYTF
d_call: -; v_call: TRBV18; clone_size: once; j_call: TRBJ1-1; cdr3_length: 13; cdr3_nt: TGTGCCAGCTCTCTTCAGGGGAATTCTCAAGCTTTCTTT; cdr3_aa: CASSLQGNSQAFF
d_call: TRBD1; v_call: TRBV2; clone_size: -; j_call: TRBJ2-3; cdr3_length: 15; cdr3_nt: TGTGCCAGCAGTCCCTGGACAGGGGGGATTGATACGCAGTATTTT; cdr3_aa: CASSPWTGGIDTQYF
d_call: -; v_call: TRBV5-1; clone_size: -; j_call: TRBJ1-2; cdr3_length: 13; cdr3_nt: TGCGCCAGCAGGCCCCAGGGGAACTATGGCTACACCTTC; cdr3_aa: CASRPQGNYGYTF
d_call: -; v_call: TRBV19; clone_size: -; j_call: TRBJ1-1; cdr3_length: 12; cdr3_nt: TGTGCCAGTAGTACAGGATGGACAGAAGCTTTCTTT; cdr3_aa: CASSTGWTEAFF
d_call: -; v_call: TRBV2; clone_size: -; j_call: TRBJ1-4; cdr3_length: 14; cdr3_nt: TGTGCCAGCAGTCGACGACAAGCAGGGGAAAAACTGTTTTTT; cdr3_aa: CASSRRQAGEKLFF
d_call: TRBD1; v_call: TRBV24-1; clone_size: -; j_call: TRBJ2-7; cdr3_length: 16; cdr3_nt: TGTGCCACCAGTGGCTCCGGGACAGGGGGGAACTACGAGCAGTACTTC; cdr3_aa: CATSGSGTGGNYEQYF
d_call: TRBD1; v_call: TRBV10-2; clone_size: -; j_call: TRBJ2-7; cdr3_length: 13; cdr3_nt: TGCGCCAGCAGTACAGGGGATCACTACGAGCAGTACTTC; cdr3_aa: CASSTGDHYEQYF
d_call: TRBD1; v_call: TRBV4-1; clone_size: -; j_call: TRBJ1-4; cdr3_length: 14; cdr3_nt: TGCGCCAGCAGCCCGCTGACAGGGACTGAAAAACTGTTTTTT; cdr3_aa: CASSPLTGTEKLFF
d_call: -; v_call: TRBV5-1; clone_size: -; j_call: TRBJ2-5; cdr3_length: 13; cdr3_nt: TGCGCCAGCAGCTCAGGCCTGGGAGAGACCCAGTACTTC; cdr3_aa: CASSSGLGETQYF
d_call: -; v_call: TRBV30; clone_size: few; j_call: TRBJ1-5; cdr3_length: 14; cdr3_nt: TGTGCCTGGAGTGAAGAGGGAGACAATCAGCCCCAGCATTTT; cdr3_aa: CAWSEEGDNQPQHF
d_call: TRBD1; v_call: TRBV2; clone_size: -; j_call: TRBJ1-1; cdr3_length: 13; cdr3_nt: TGTGCCAGCATAGGGACAGGAGACGTTGAAGCTTTCTTT; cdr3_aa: CASIGTGDVEAFF
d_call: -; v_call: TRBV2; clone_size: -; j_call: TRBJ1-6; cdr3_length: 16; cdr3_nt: TGTGCCAGCAGTGGGGCAGGCAGCTCCTATAATTCACCCCTCCACTTT; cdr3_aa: CASSGAGSSYNSPLHF
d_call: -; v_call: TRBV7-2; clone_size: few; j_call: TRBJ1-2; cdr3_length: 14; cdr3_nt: TGTGCCAGCAGTTCCAACCCCGGAGTCTATGGCTACACCTTC; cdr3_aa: CASSSNPGVYGYTF
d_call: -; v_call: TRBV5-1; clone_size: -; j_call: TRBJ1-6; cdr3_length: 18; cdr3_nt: TGCGCCAGCAGCCCATTCACGGGGTCGAGCTCCTATAATTCACCCCTCCACTTT; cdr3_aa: CASSPFTGSSSYNSPLHF
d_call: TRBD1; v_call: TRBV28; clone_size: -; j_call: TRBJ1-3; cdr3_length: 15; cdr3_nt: TGTGCCAGCAGTCCCACAGGGGCGCGTGGAAACACCATATATTTT; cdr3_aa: CASSPTGARGNTIYF
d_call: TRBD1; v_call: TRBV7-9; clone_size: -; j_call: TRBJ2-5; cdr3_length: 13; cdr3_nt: TGTGCCAGCAGCCCTCGACAGGGAGAGACCCAGTACTTC; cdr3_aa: CASSPRQGETQYF
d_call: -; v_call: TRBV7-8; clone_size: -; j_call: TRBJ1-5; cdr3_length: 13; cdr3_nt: TGTGCCAGCAGCTTAGGGCAGGAACAGCCCCAGCATTTT; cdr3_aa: CASSLGQEQPQHF
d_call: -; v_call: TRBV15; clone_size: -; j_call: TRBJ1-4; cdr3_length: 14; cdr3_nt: TGTGCCACCAGCAGAGGAGGGGGTCTTGAAAAACTGTTTTTT; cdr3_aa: CATSRGGGLEKLFF
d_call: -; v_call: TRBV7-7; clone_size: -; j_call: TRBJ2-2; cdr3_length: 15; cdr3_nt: TGTGCTAGCAGCTTAGGATCAGGAAACACCGGGGAGCTGTTTTTT; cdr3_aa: CASSLGSGNTGELFF
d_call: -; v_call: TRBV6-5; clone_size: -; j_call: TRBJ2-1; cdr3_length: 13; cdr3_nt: TGTGCCAGCAGTTACGCAGGGGGGCATGAGCAGTTCTTC; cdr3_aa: CASSYAGGHEQFF
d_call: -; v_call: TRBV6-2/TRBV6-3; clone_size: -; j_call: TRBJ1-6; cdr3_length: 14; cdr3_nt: TGTGCCAGCAGTTACTCTACCGCGGGCCAGCCCCTCCACTTT; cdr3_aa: CASSYSTAGQPLHF
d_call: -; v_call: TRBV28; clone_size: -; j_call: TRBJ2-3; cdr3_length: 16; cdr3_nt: TGTGCCAGCAGTTTCGAGGCGGCAACTAGCACAGATACGCAGTATTTT; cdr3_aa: CASSFEAATSTDTQYF
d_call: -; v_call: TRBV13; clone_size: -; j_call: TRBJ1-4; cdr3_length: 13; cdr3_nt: TGTGCCAGCAAGATAGCACCGAATGAAAAACTGTTTTTT; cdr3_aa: CASKIAPNEKLFF
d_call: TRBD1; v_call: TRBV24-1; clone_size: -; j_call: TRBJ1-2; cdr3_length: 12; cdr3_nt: TGTGCCACCAGTGGTTGGGACAGGCACTACACCTTC; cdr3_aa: CATSGWDRHYTF
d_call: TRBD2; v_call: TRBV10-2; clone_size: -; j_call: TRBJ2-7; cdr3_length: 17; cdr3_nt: TGCGCCCGCAGCCGACTAGCGGGGGGAAAAAGCTCCTACGAGCAGTACTTC; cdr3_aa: CARSRLAGGKSSYEQYF
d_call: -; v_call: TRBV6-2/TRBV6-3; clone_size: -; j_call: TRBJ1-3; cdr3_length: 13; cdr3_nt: TGTGCCAGCAGCCAGGGGCCTGGAAACACCATATATTTT; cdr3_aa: CASSQGPGNTIYF
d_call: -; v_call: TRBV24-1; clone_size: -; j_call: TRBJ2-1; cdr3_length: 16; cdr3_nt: TGTGCCACCAGTGACTCGACAGGCCCCTCCTACAATGAGCAGTTCTTC; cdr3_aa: CATSDSTGPSYNEQFF
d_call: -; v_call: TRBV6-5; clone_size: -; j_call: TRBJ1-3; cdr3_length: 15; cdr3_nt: TGTGCCAGCAGTTACGACATCCACTCTGGAAACACCATATATTTT; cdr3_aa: CASSYDIHSGNTIYF
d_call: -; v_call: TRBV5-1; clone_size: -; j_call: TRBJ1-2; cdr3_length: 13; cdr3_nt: TGCGCCAGCAGCTCTACTAATAACTATGGCTACACCTTC; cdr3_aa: CASSSTNNYGYTF
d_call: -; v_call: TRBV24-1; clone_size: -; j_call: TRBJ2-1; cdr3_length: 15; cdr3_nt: TGTGCCACCAGTGAGCTCACAGGGTCCCACAATGAGCAGTTCTTC; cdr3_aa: CATSELTGSHNEQFF
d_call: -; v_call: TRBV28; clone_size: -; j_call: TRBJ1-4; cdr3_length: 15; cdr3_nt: TGTGCCAGCAGTCCAAACAGGGCCGAGAATGAAAAACTGTTTTTT; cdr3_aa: CASSPNRAENEKLFF
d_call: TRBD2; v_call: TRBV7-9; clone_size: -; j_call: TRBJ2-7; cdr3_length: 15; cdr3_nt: TGTGCCAGCAGCTTATTGGGACTAGCTATCGACGAGCAGTACTTC; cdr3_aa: CASSLLGLAIDEQYF
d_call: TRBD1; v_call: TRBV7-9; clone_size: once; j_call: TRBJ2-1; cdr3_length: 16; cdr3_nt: TGTGCCAGCAGCTTAGTTGGACAGGGTATTTTCGATGAGCAGTTCTTC; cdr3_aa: CASSLVGQGIFDEQFF
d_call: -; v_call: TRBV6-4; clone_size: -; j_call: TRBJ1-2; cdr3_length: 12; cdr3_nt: TGTGCCAGCAGTGCAGGTTGGTATGGCTACACCTTC; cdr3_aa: CASSAGWYGYTF